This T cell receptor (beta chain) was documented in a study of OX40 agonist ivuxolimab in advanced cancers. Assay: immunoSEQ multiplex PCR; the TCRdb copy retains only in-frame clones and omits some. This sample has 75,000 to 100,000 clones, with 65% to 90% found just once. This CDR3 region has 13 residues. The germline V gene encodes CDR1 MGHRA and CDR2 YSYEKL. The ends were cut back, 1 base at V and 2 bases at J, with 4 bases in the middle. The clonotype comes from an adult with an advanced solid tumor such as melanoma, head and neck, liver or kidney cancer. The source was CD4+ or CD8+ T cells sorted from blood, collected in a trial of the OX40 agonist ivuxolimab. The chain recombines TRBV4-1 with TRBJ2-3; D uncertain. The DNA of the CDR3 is TGCGCCAGCAGCCAAGTGCACACAGATACGCAGTATTTT. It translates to CASSQVHTDTQYF.